The 30 T cell receptor beta chains presented below share a single source sample, sequenced in a study of T cells in Graves' hyperthyroidism and ophthalmopathy. RNA transcripts were the template for amplifying TCR beta CDR3 regions. Initially, a first-round RT-PCR of the TCR CDR3 employed the HTBI primer set. TCRdb independently ran MiXCR on the multiplex PCR reads; one entry per CDR3 protein. Of some 740,000 distinct CDR3 sequences in the sample, about 15% were seen once. Sequencing was done on a sample of blood. These receptors came from a woman under 30 with Graves' hyperthyroidism.

The table lists this clonotype with a few counts. The chain couples TRBV29-1 to TRBJ2-1; possible D gene TRBD2, 5 bases. The CDR3 runs to 13 residues. Trimming took off 7 bases at V and 3 bases at J, with 13 bases between the two ends. Per the germline V gene, CDR1 is SQVTM and CDR2 is ANQGSEA. The chain's CDR3 is CSGTGGGYNEQFF. Here the CDR3 DNA reads TGCAGCGGGACTGGCGGAGGCTACAATGAGCAGTTCTTC.

This clonotype was recorded at least ten times. This chain uses TRBV15 with TRBJ2-1; 9 bases align to TRBD1. The CDR3 is 17 residues long. In germline, CDR1 is LNHNV, CDR2 YYDKDF (reference sequence). The ends lost 5 bases at V and 4 bases at J; junction bases unmatched: 12. CDR3 bases: TGTGCCACCAGCGTCGACATGGGACAGGGCCTTTACAATGAGCAGTTCTTC. It translates to CATSVDMGQGLYNEQFF.

This clonotype was found a few times. V usage is TRBV6-1 and J usage is TRBJ2-5, with a tentative D call TRBD2 (5 bases). Germline assignment: CDR1 MNHNS and CDR2 SASEGT. This CDR3 region has 12 residues. V was pared by 1 base and J by 7 bases, with 7 bases between. As DNA, the CDR3 is TGTGCCAGCAGTGAAGAGGAGGTGACCCAGTACTTC. This encodes CASSEEEVTQYF.

The chain has TRBV28 and TRBJ2-1, with D tentatively TRBD2 (6 bases). The CDR3 sequence is 15 residues long. Germline values: CDR1 MDHEN, CDR2 SYDVKM. Trimming took 7 bases from V and 2 from J, leaving 15 bases between them. The CDR3 nucleotides are TGTGCCAGCACCGGAGGAGCGGGTACCTACAATGAGCAGTTCTTC. It yields the protein CASTGGAGTYNEQFF. The full variable domain, with the rest looked up from reference TRBV28 and TRBJ2-1, is DVKVTQSSRYLVKRTGEKVFLECVQDMDHENMFWYRQDPGLGLRLIYFSYDVKMKEKGDIPEGYSVSREKKERFSLILESASTNQTSMYLCASTGGAGTYNEQFFGPGTRLTVL.

This clonotype has a handful of counts. The rearrangement uses TRBV7-9 and TRBJ2-7, with TRBD1 matching 7 bases. Losses at the gene ends were 1 base for V and 0 bases for J; bases not matched to a gene: 12. CDR3 size: 18 residues. Per the germline V gene, CDR1 is SEHNR and CDR2 is FQNEAQ (reference sequence). Here the CDR3 reads CASSLGPTGLTNSYEQYF. The CDR3 nucleotides read TGTGCCAGCAGCTTAGGGCCGACAGGGCTAACGAACTCCTACGAGCAGTACTTC.

This chain uses TRBV18 with TRBJ1-3; D possibly corresponds to TRBD1 (5 bases). The CDR3 is 15 residues long. V lost 0 bases to trimming and J lost 2 bases, with 8 bases between them. The V gene's germline CDR1 is KGHSH and CDR2 LQKENI. This CDR3 reads CASSPPTAAGNTIYF. DNA for the CDR3: TGTGCCAGCTCACCACCGACAGCTGCTGGAAACACCATATATTTT. The full variable domain, with the rest looked up from reference TRBV18 and TRBJ1-3, is NAGVMQNPRHLVRRRGQEARLRCSPMKGHSHVYWYRQLPEEGLKFMVYLQKENIIDESGMPKERFSAEFPKEGPSILRIQQVVRGDSAAYFCASSPPTAAGNTIYFGEGSWLTVV.

This clonotype was recorded a few times. The chain combines TRBV7-9 with TRBJ1-5; D gene unclear. V shed 10 bases and J shed 10 bases, with 29 bases lying between them. The CDR3 length is 16 residues. Germline CDR1 and CDR2: SEHNR and FQNEAQ (reference sequence). The CDR3 coding sequence is TGTGCCAACTCCTTACGGCCCGGAACAGACACAAGCCCCCAGCATTTT. Protein sequence: CANSLRPGTDTSPQHF.

This clonotype was counted many times. This chain links TRBV29-1 with TRBJ2-5, with 7 bases aligning to TRBD2. Germline V gives CDR1 SQVTM, CDR2 ANQGSEA. The CDR3 length is 15 residues. V trimming: 3 bases; J trimming: 3 bases; junction bases outside the gene matches: 10. The CDR3 DNA reads TGCAGCGTTGAGGCGGCTAGCGGATTAAAAGAGACCCAGTACTTC. Amino acids: CSVEAASGLKETQYF.

The CDR3 bases are TGTGCCAGCAGCTTAAGTAACGACTATGGCTACACCTTC. This sequence encodes CASSLSNDYGYTF. The rearrangement joins TRBV11-2 to TRBJ1-2, with D unclear. CDR3 size: 13 residues. The V and J ends lost 2 bases and 3 bases respectively, with 7 bases between them. Looked up from germline, CDR1 is SGHAT and CDR2 is FQNNGV. Full variable domain (rest looked up from reference TRBV11-2 and TRBJ1-2): EAGVAQSPRYKIIEKRQSVAFWCNPISGHATLYWYQQILGQGPKLLIQFQNNGVVDDSQLPKDRFSAERLKGVDSTLKIQPAKLEDSAVYLCASSLSNDYGYTFGSGTRLTVV.

This clonotype was found many times. V is TRBV20-1 and J is TRBJ2-7; no clear D. The V gene lost 5 bases and the J gene lost 1 base, with 9 bases spanning the gap. Germline V lookup: CDR1 DFQATT, CDR2 SNEGSKA (reference sequence). CDR3 length: 12 amino acids. CDR3 in DNA: TGCAGTGCTGTACATAGTTCCTACGAGCAGTACTTC. Its protein is CSAVHSSYEQYF.

A few counts support this clonotype. This chain uses TRBV11-2 with TRBJ2-3, with TRBD2 matching 9 bases. The ends lost 5 bases at V and 3 bases at J; junction bases unmatched: 12. The CDR3 loop spans 17 amino acids. Germline V lookup: CDR1 SGHAT, CDR2 FQNNGV. CDR3 nucleotides: TGTGCCAGCAGCCCGTCCCCATTAGCGGGAGAGACAGATACGCAGTATTTT. Amino acid sequence: CASSPSPLAGETDTQYF. The whole variable domain, remainder taken from reference TRBV11-2 and TRBJ2-3, is EAGVAQSPRYKIIEKRQSVAFWCNPISGHATLYWYQQILGQGPKLLIQFQNNGVVDDSQLPKDRFSAERLKGVDSTLKIQPAKLEDSAVYLCASSPSPLAGETDTQYFGPGTRLTVL.

The rearrangement joins TRBV11-2 to TRBJ2-2; 7 nucleotides line up with TRBD2. Looked up from germline, CDR1 is SGHAT and CDR2 is FQNNGV. The CDR3 consists of 16 residues. With 7 bases clipped from V and 6 bases from J, the junction kept 14 bases outside the gene matches. CDR3 amino acids: CASKPRGSAESGELFF. The CDR3 DNA reads as TGTGCCAGCAAGCCTCGCGGGAGCGCCGAGTCCGGGGAGCTGTTTTTT.

The chain has TRBV3-1 and TRBJ2-2; TRBD2 matches 11 bases. Losses at the gene ends were 5 bases for V and 3 bases for J; bases not matched to a gene: 11. The germline V gene has CDR1 LGHDT and CDR2 YNNKEL (reference sequence). The length of the CDR3 is 18 residues. The CDR3 DNA sequence: TGTGCCAGCAGCTCCGGGGGTGGACTAGCGGGCCACACCGGGGAGCTGTTTTTT. Residues: CASSSGGGLAGHTGELFF.

This clonotype came up many times. The chain combines TRBV5-1 with TRBJ2-7; 7 bases line up with TRBD1. CDR1 is SGHRS and CDR2 is YFSETQ in the germline V gene. V dropped 5 bases and J dropped 0; count of bases not matched to a gene: 5. The CDR3 is made up of 14 amino acids. The CDR3 DNA is TGCGCCAGCAGATTCGGACAGGACTCCTACGAGCAGTACTTC. Translated: CASRFGQDSYEQYF.

The rearrangement uses TRBV28 and TRBJ2-2; 8 nucleotides agree with TRBD2. The CDR3 covers 17 residues. CDR1 and CDR2 from the germline V gene are MDHEN and SYDVKM. Losses at the gene ends were 6 bases for V and 5 bases for J; bases not matched to a gene: 14. In DNA form, the CDR3 reads TGTGCCAGCAGCCGCACCTCGAGCGGGAGTTGGACCGGGGAGCTGTTTTTT. This sequence encodes CASSRTSSGSWTGELFF.

This clonotype was seen repeatedly, ten times or more. This chain links TRBV28 with TRBJ1-2; TRBD1 matches 8 bases. The CDR3 has 14 amino acids. V shed 6 bases, J shed 3 bases, and the junction held 6 bases outside the gene matches. Germline CDR1 and CDR2: MDHEN and SYDVKM. CDR3: CASSRQGPYYGYTF. The CDR3 nucleotides are TGTGCCAGCAGCCGACAGGGGCCGTACTATGGCTACACCTTC.

This clonotype was counted at least ten times. The chain uses TRBV2 and TRBJ2-3; possibly TRBD1 for D (6 bases). Germline V lookup: CDR1 SNHLY, CDR2 FYNNEI. The ends were cut back, 4 bases at V and 0 bases at J, with 11 bases in the middle. The CDR3 has 15 amino acids. CDR3 in DNA: TGTGCCAGCAGTGTAGGGGGTTTGAGCACAGATACGCAGTATTTT. Its protein product is CASSVGGLSTDTQYF.

This clonotype showed up many times. V usage is TRBV18 and J usage is TRBJ1-4; D is unresolved. Per germline, CDR1 KGHSH and CDR2 LQKENI. The CDR3 runs 15 residues. The germline V and J ends were trimmed by 1 base and 6 bases, with 12 bases remaining between them. The CDR3 is CASSPLGLRDEKLFF. For the CDR3, the DNA is TGTGCCAGCTCACCACTTGGACTACGCGATGAAAAACTGTTTTTT.

In its sample, this clonotype was seen a few times. V gene TRBV3-1 combines with J gene TRBJ2-1; no firm D call. Germline V gene data show CDR1 as LGHDT and CDR2 as YNNKEL (reference sequence). The V and J ends lost 1 base and 6 bases respectively, with 7 bases between them. The CDR3 is made up of 13 amino acids. The CDR3 DNA is TGTGCCAGCAGCCAAGGCTCACCCAATGAGCAGTTCTTC. This translates into CASSQGSPNEQFF.

This clonotype was detected only a few times. The rearrangement joins TRBV7-8 to TRBJ2-5, with a weak D call TRBD2 (5 bases). The V and J ends lost 5 bases and 1 base respectively, with 11 bases between them. The length of the CDR3 is 14 residues. Germline assignment: CDR1 SGHVS and CDR2 FQNEAQ. CDR3 nucleotide sequence: TGTGCCAGCAGCGGAAGAGGGCCCCAAGAGACCCAGTACTTC. Amino acid sequence: CASSGRGPQETQYF. Complete variable domain (other parts from reference TRBV7-8 and TRBJ2-5): GAGVSQSPRYKVAKRGQDVALRCDPISGHVSLFWYQQALGQGPEFLTYFQNEAQLDKSGLPSDRFFAERPEGSVSTLKIQRTQQEDSAVYLCASSGRGPQETQYFGPGTRLLVL.

This clonotype appeared many times. The V call is TRBV12-3 or TRBV12-4, the J call TRBJ2-1; D might be TRBD2 (6 bases). The CDR3 consists of 15 residues. The germline V and J ends were trimmed by 5 bases and 2 bases, with 13 bases remaining between them. In nucleotides, the CDR3 is TGTGCCAGCAGTCGCCGGGACTCCCCCTACAATGAGCAGTTCTTC. Translating it yields CASSRRDSPYNEQFF.

This clonotype was counted only a few times. The genes are TRBV24-1 and TRBJ1-2; 7 nucleotides match TRBD1. The CDR3 runs to 14 residues. V lost 12 bases and J lost 7; bases outside the gene matches: 16. Germline V gene lookup returns CDR1 KGHDR and CDR2 SFDVKD. The CDR3 protein is CAPLLDRFGRGYTF. The DNA of the CDR3 is TGTGCCCCACTCCTGGACAGGTTCGGACGTGGCTACACCTTC.

This rearrangement joins TRBV20-1 to TRBJ1-1, with D possibly TRBD1 on 5 matching bases. V lost 1 base, J lost 1 base, and 7 bases lay in between. Germline CDR1 is DFQATT and CDR2 is SNEGSKA (reference sequence). The CDR3 extends over 13 amino acids. CDR3 sequence: CSARAGTNTEAFF. CDR3 bases: TGCAGTGCTAGAGCGGGGACGAACACTGAAGCTTTCTTT.

Ten or more counts support this clonotype. The V gene is TRBV6-1, the J gene TRBJ2-1; TRBD1 aligns across 8 bases. Losses at the gene ends were 7 bases for V and 3 bases for J; bases not matched to a gene: 11. This CDR3 is built from 16 residues. Germline V gene lookup returns CDR1 MNHNS and CDR2 SASEGT. In nucleotides, the CDR3 is TGTGCCAGCAAATTTTCGACCGGGACAGGCTACAATGAGCAGTTCTTC. Protein sequence: CASKFSTGTGYNEQFF.

Turning to this clonotype: Lacking the conserved final phenylalanine or tryptophan, this CDR3 likely reflects a read error. The chain uses TRBV2 and TRBJ2-7; D remains unclear. Germline assignment: CDR1 SNHLY and CDR2 FYNNEI. The CDR3 totals 11 residues. The V and J ends lost 8 bases and 0 bases respectively, with 5 bases between them. Here the CDR3 DNA reads TGTGCCAGCGGCGACTCCTACGAGCAGTACCTC. Its protein is CASGDSYEQYL.

This clonotype was counted ten times or more. This chain links TRBV7-9 with TRBJ2-1; D is uncertain. V was trimmed by 5 bases and J by 7 bases, leaving 6 bases between them. Germline V gene lookup returns CDR1 SEHNR and CDR2 FQNEAQ (reference sequence). This CDR3 contains 11 residues. The CDR3 DNA is TGTGCCAGCAGCGGCGGAAATGAGCAGTTCTTC. As protein: CASSGGNEQFF.

This clonotype has a handful of counts. The chain combines TRBV6-2 or TRBV6-3 with TRBJ1-5; D is ambiguous. V was trimmed by 2 bases and J by 6 bases, leaving 17 bases between them. Germline assignment: CDR1 MNHEY and CDR2 SVGEGT. This CDR3 spans 16 amino acids. The CDR3 DNA reads TGTGCCAGCAGTTACCCCCTACGAGGGTCAGGTCAGCCCCAGCATTTT. Protein: CASSYPLRGSGQPQHF.

This clonotype has at least ten counts. V and J are TRBV11-2 and TRBJ2-1, with D perhaps TRBD2 (6 bases). CDR1 is SGHAT, CDR2 FQNNGV, per germline. Trimming removed 1 base at V and 10 bases at J, with 11 bases between. This CDR3 comprises 13 residues. The CDR3 sequence: CASSLGDRGEQFF. Written as DNA, the CDR3 is TGTGCCAGCAGCTTAGGGGATCGGGGGGAGCAGTTCTTC.

V is TRBV4-1 and J is TRBJ1-2, with 7 bases aligning to TRBD1. In germline, CDR1 is MGHRA, CDR2 YSYEKL. V lost 0 bases and J lost 2; bases outside the gene matches: 3. The CDR3 has 15 amino acids. CDR3 sequence: CASSQDAGGNYGYTF. CDR3 sequence (DNA): TGCGCCAGCAGCCAAGATGCAGGGGGGAACTATGGCTACACCTTC.

In its sample, this clonotype was seen many times. J is TRBJ2-7 and V is TRBV11-2; TRBD1 aligns across 9 bases. Germline loops: CDR1 SGHAT, CDR2 FQNNGV. V dropped 3 bases and J dropped 6; count of bases not matched to a gene: 9. The CDR3 totals 15 residues. The CDR3 is CASSFSITGGLEQYF. The DNA of the CDR3 is TGTGCCAGCAGCTTCTCTATTACAGGGGGCCTCGAGCAGTACTTC.